The entry below describes one T cell receptor beta chain. What it binds is not known. The source of the sample is a study of response to subunit inactivated influenza vaccine. Notes on the study in general: With each seasonal influenza vaccination, the authors suggested, few new T cells are recruited.

TCRdb ran MiXCR on the RT-PCR reads and lists one entry per CDR3 protein. The sample has over 800,000 distinct CDR3 sequences; 20% to 25% are singletons. Germline V lookup: CDR1 LGHNA, CDR2 YNFKEQ. This CDR3 contains 15 residues. With 0 bases removed from V and 2 bases from J, the gap between germline ends came to 9 bases. The chain employs TRBV4-2 and TRBJ2-3; D call uncertain. Source: PBMCs from blood, taken approximately 5 days after vaccination. This sequence originates from a man between 45 and 60 years old who received an inactivated influenza vaccine. The CDR3 bases are TGTGCCAGCAGCCAAGATCCGGCGGACACAGATACGCAGTATTTT. Encoded protein: CASSQDPADTDTQYF.